The entry below gives a single TCR beta chain sequence along with its context. What it recognizes is unknown. The source of the sample is a study of shared clonotypes between healthy human individuals. Study-wide background: Three CD4 naive, three CD4 memory, two CD8 naive and one CD8 memory plate were used per donor. General observations from the study: Clonotypes which were not shared had lower generation probabilities than clonotypes that all four donors shared. Collection of samples was limited to blood; tissue repertoires likely differ.

In the study's own analysis: Without quality scores, immunoSEQ junctional reads could not be filtered like full-length reads. Clones were read by immunoSEQ multiplex PCR, and TCRdb kept only the in-frame ones, dropping some. The DNA gave D and trimming, while V, J and clone size come from that table. The profile shows 2 million to 2.5 million clones, over 85% of them singletons. This CDR3 region has 14 residues. CDR1 and CDR2 (germline): LNHDA, SQIVND (reference sequence). Trimming cost V 6 bases and J 8 bases, with 16 bases left between them. The TCR sequence derives from a man younger than 35 in good health. Some clones in this sample may be carry-over from other donors' samples. V gene TRBV19 combines with J gene TRBJ1-4, with D tentatively TRBD1 (6 bases). Sequencing was carried out using naive CD4+ T cells from PBMCs. The subset was: CD45RA+ positively selected. The CDR3, as DNA: TGTGCCAGTAGGAATGCAGGGGCTGGGGAAAAACTGTTTTTT. Encoded protein: CASRNAGAGEKLFF.